A single TCR beta chain is shown here with its context. This clonotype was observed many times. The antigen it binds to is not known. No base qualities exist here, and no much larger clone lies one base off it. This entry is derived from a study of CD8 T cells in ankylosing spondylitis (TCRdb year 2017). Background on the whole study: T cell receptor beta repertoires were profiled in healthy donors and ankylosing spondylitis patients so that disease-linked TCR variants could be found. Samples of peripheral blood were taken, and for ankylosing spondylitis patients, synovial fluid was collected as well. In total, the full study cohort was made up of 85 to 140 healthy donors and 25 to 30 ankylosing spondylitis patients. What the research found in general, with its limitations: Some motif variants had previously been reported in the synovial fluid and blood of reactive arthritis patients, which suggests shared mechanisms of disease initiation. The disease-linked clones had a CD8+ phenotype and were found at relatively low frequencies in peripheral blood. A TCR beta motif made up of several highly homologous amino acid variants appeared to be characteristic of blood from ankylosing spondylitis patients. The disease-linked clones were reported to be significantly enriched in matched synovial fluid samples from ankylosing spondylitis patients.

Instrument on record: Illumina HiSeq 2500. Quantitative 5'-RACE with molecular barcodes was used to prepare TCR beta libraries. Turning to the authors' computational methods: A new computational method based on a probabilistic model of VDJ rearrangement was used to identify disease-linked TCR variants. The public sequencing data were trimmed at Q25 with fastp and processed into clonotypes with MiXCR by TCRdb, which kept only in-frame beta chains. Merged by CDR3 protein, the rows form single entries marked with the most common genes and DNA. The V and J calls, along with clone size, are taken from TCRdb and not from the paper's own processing. Counted in this sample were around 490,000 distinct CDR3 sequences; roughly 5% of them appeared once. The ten biggest clones cover around 3.5% of the sample. CDR3 length: 15 amino acids, cysteine to phenylalanine. The read is trimmed to its CDR3 DNA, 45 bases read in frame from base 1. CDR1 SGHAT and CDR2 FQNNGV are derived from the germline V gene. V loses 2 bases of germline sequence and J loses 2 bases, and the interval between the two ends is 10 bases.

The receptor's source is a male donor with ankylosing spondylitis. The specimen was blood, either unsorted or a sorted T cell fraction (not recorded which). Recombination linked TRBV11-2 to TRBJ2-4; the D segment could be TRBD2, given 5 matching bases. The DNA reads as follows: TGTGCCAGCAGCTTAAACGGGGATTCCAAAAACATTCAGTACTTC. This translates into CASSLNGDSKNIQYF.